The source of this T cell receptor beta chain is a study of control samples from healthy donors and cancer patients. Sequencing was performed with immunoSEQ multiplex PCR; in TCRdb, only in-frame clones are kept and a portion is missing. This table holds 65,000 to 80,000 clones, under 90% found once. Sequencing was done on a sample of PBMCs. This receptor was taken from a woman in her fifties or sixties with colorectal cancer.

The CDR3 DNA sequence: TGTGCCAGCAGCTTCTCCGGACAGGGGGCAGCAGATACGCAGTATTTT. Protein sequence: CASSFSGQGAADTQYF. V gene TRBV7-2 combines with J gene TRBJ2-3; 11 bases align to TRBD1. With 3 bases clipped from V and 4 bases from J, the junction kept 6 bases outside the gene matches. The CDR3 is 16 residues long. Germline CDR1 SGHTA, CDR2 FQGNSA.